The clone carrying this T cell receptor (beta chain) was seen only once. The V and J ends lost 7 bases and 1 base, in that order; junction bases with no gene match: 5. Germline CDR1 and CDR2: LNHDA and SQIVND (reference sequence). This CDR3 has 15 amino acids. The table came from immunoSEQ multiplex PCR; TCRdb's copy has only in-frame clones and leaves some out. The sample includes approximately 200,000 clones, about 87% of them seen just once. The record originates from a study of blood T cell repertoires in COVID-19. Sequences were obtained from peripheral blood. This sequence originates from a man aged 25 to 40 with COVID-19, enrolled during active disease. The chain recombines TRBV19 with TRBJ1-1; 11 positions match TRBD1. CDR3: CASKRDRGGNTEAFF. The CDR3 DNA reads TGTGCCAGTAAACGGGACAGGGGGGGGAACACTGAAGCTTTCTTT.